This section outlines one TCR beta chain sequence together with its context. Its antigen remains unidentified. The sample comes from a study of cytomegalovirus exposure and HLA in healthy donors. Whole-study results and caveats: Within an earlier analysis, most TCR beta V segments proved productive either about 90% or about 30% of the time.

CDR3 length: 18 residues. Germline CDR1 reads SGHTA; CDR2 reads FQGTGA. V lost 3 bases to trimming and J lost 4 bases, with 21 bases between them. This PCR relied on a set of 60 Vbeta primers and 13 Jbeta primers. Sequenced by immunoSEQ multiplex PCR; TCRdb stores in-frame clones only, minus some. The table lists some 110,000 clones, less than 80% of them singletons, with about 2.2% in the top ten. The receptor was derived from a woman in her 30s in good health and CMV-seronegative. Sequences were obtained from PBMCs. The gene calls are TRBV7-3 and TRBJ2-2, with D tentatively TRBD2 (5 bases). In nucleotides, the CDR3 is TGTGCCAGCAGCTTTGTGTCTCCCGGGGAGCTGGGCACCGGGGAGCTGTTTTTT. Its translation: CASSFVSPGELGTGELFF.